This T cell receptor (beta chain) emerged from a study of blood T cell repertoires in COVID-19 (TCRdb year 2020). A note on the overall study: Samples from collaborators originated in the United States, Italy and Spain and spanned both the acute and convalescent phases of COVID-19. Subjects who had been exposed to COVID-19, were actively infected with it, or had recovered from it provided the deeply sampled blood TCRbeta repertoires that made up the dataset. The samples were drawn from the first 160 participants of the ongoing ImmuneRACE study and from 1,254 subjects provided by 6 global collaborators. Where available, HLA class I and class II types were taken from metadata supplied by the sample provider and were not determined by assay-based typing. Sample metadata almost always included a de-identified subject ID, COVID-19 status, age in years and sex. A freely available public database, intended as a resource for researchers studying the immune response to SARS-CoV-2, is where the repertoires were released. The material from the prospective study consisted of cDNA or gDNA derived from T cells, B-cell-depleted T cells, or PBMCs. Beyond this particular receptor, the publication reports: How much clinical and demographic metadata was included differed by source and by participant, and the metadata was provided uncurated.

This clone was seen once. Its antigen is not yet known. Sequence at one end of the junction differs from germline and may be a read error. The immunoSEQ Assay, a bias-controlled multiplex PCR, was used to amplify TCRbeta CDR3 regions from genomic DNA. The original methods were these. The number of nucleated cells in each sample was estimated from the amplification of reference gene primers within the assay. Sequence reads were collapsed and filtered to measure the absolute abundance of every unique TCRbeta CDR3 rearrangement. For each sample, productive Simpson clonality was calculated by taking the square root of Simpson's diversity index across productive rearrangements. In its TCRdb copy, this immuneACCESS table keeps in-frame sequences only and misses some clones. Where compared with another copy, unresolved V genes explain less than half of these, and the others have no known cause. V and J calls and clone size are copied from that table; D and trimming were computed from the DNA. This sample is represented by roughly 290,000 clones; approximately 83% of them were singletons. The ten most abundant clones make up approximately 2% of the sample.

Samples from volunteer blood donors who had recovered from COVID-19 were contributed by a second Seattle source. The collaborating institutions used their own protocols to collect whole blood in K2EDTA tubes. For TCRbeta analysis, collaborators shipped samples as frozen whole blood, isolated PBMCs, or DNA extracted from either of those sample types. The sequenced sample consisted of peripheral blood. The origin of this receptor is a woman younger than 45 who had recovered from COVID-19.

Read as DNA, the sequence is TGTGCCAGTAGTATAGGCCTCGGGACAGGGGGCGAAAGGTTCTTC. Protein translation: CASSIGLGTGGERFF. The rearranged chain carries TRBV19 and TRBJ2-7; 12 central bases correspond to TRBD1. Including cysteine and phenylalanine, the CDR3 has 15 amino acids. Only the CDR3 DNA is retained, 45 bases long and in frame from the first base. CDR1 LNHDA and CDR2 SQIVND were looked up in the germline V gene (reference sequence).